This T cell receptor beta chain was recovered during a study of cytomegalovirus exposure and HLA in healthy donors. Amplification used 60 Vbeta primers and 13 Jbeta primers. The assay was immunoSEQ multiplex PCR, and TCRdb's table has in-frame clones only and misses some. The sample consists of some 45,000 clones, around 90% of them appearing once. V was trimmed by 0 bases and J by 2 bases, leaving 5 bases between them. Germline V gives CDR1 SGHRS, CDR2 YFSETQ. The CDR3 sequence is 13 residues long. Sequencing input: PBMCs. The chain joins TRBV5-1 to TRBJ1-2, with D hard to call. The sequence was collected from a woman aged 40 to 55 in good health and CMV-seropositive. This CDR3 is CASSLASNYGYTF. For the CDR3, the DNA is TGCGCCAGCAGCTTGGCGTCCAACTATGGCTACACCTTC.